Shown below are 16 T cell receptor beta chains from a single sample sequenced in a study of blood T cell repertoires in COVID-19. Method: immunoSEQ multiplex PCR; TCRdb's copy keeps in-frame clones and lacks some. The table records tens of thousands of clones, about 86% of them present only once. Sequenced material: peripheral blood. The source is a woman older than 75 in a cohort sampled during active or convalescent COVID-19.

This clone was detected once. The V call is TRBV30, the J call TRBJ1-4, with D possibly TRBD1 on 6 matching bases. The CDR3 has 15 residues. The germline CDR1 and CDR2 sequences are GTSNPN and SVGIG (reference sequence). Between the trimmed V and J ends, which lost 3 bases and 1 base, there was a span of 12 bases. CDR3 nucleotides: TGTGCCTGGAGCGGTGGCAGGGGAACTAATGAAAAACTGTTTTTT. Translated, it gives CAWSGGRGTNEKLFF. Full variable domain (remainder filled in from reference TRBV30 and TRBJ1-4): SQTIHQWPATLVQPVGSPLSLECTVEGTSNPNLYWYRQAAGRGLQLLFYSVGIGQISSEVPQNLSASRPQDRQFILSSKKLLLSDSGFYLCAWSGGRGTNEKLFFGSGTQLSVL.

The rearrangement joins TRBV27 to TRBJ1-2; tentatively, D is TRBD1 (5 bases). Deletions cut 1 base from V and 8 bases from J, with 17 bases between. The CDR3 is made up of 15 amino acids. The germline CDR1 and CDR2 sequences are MNHEY and SMNVEV (reference sequence). CDR3 in amino acids: CASSLLGQGEYGYTF. As DNA, the CDR3 is TGTGCCAGCAGTTTATTGGGCCAGGGCGAATACGGCTACACCTTC.

This chain joins TRBV7-3 and TRBJ2-3, with 14 bases lining up with TRBD2. Trimming removed 4 bases from V and 4 bases from J; junction bases left unmatched: 10. There are 18 residues in the CDR3. From germline, CDR1 is SGHTA and CDR2 FQGTGA. The CDR3 loop reads CASSYGTSGRFGSDTQYF. CDR3 nucleotide sequence: TGTGCCAGCAGCTATGGGACTAGCGGGAGATTTGGTTCAGATACGCAGTATTTT.

The rearrangement links TRBV11-2 to TRBJ2-5; 8 nucleotides match TRBD1. The CDR3 has 16 amino acids. The trim removed 3 bases at V and 5 bases at J, leaving 11 bases unmatched. The germline V gene has CDR1 SGHAT and CDR2 FQNNGV. The CDR3 DNA follows: TGTGCCAGCAGCTTTGGGTTGACAGGGGCTAGGGAGACCCAGTACTTC. This encodes CASSFGLTGARETQYF. The full variable domain, its missing parts supplied by reference TRBV11-2 and TRBJ2-5, is EAGVAQSPRYKIIEKRQSVAFWCNPISGHATLYWYQQILGQGPKLLIQFQNNGVVDDSQLPKDRFSAERLKGVDSTLKIQPAKLEDSAVYLCASSFGLTGARETQYFGPGTRLLVL.

The chain links TRBV24-1 to TRBJ2-7, with TRBD2 as a possible D gene (6 bases). This CDR3 has 11 residues. Germline V gives CDR1 KGHDR, CDR2 SFDVKD. Trimming removed 11 bases from V and 7 bases from J, with 14 bases in between. The CDR3 region has the DNA TGTGCCAGCACGGAGGGAAGGGAGCAGTACGTC. It codes for CASTEGREQYV.

V is TRBV9 and J is TRBJ1-1; no firm D call. Germline lookup yields CDR1 SGDLS and CDR2 YYNGEE. Trimming pared 0 bases from V and 4 bases from J, leaving 13 bases between. The CDR3 runs to 15 residues. The CDR3 DNA reads TGTGCCAGCAGCGTAGCTGGGAGTTGGCCCACTGAAGCTTTCTTT. Its translation: CASSVAGSWPTEAFF.

By sample share, this clone is medium-sized. The chain carries TRBV27 and TRBJ2-1; D perhaps matches TRBD1 (6 bases). V lost 3 bases and J lost 4, with 16 bases in between. The CDR3 covers 16 residues. The germline V gene has CDR1 MNHEY and CDR2 SMNVEV (reference sequence). CDR3 amino acids: CASSLTGNIRYNEQFF. The CDR3 DNA reads as TGTGCCAGCAGTTTGACAGGAAACATTAGATACAATGAGCAGTTCTTC.

The chain couples TRBV10-3 to TRBJ1-2, with 8 positions matching TRBD1. Germline V gives CDR1 ENHRY, CDR2 SYGVKD. V lost 10 bases and J lost 8; bases outside the gene matches: 15. CDR3 length equals 14 residues. CDR3 region: CATVGTGQMMGYTF. CDR3 coding DNA: TGTGCCACCGTCGGGACAGGCCAAATGATGGGCTACACCTTC.

This chain links TRBV27 with TRBJ2-1; 7 nucleotides align to TRBD1. Per germline, CDR1 MNHEY and CDR2 SMNVEV (reference sequence). CDR3 size: 20 residues. V lost 3 bases, J lost 8 bases, and 25 bases stayed unmatched. In DNA form, the CDR3 reads TGTGCCAGCAGTTTTAGCAGCAGGGGGTTCGGCTTTACGGCTGTCTATGAGCAGTTCTTC. Amino acids: CASSFSSRGFGFTAVYEQFF.

V is TRBV7-3 and J is TRBJ2-2; 10 nucleotides line up with TRBD2. V was clipped by 5 bases and J by 2 bases; unmatched bases: 5. Germline-derived CDR1 and CDR2 are SGHTA and FQGTGA. This CDR3 has 16 amino acids. The CDR3 loop is CASSTLAGGNTGELFF. The CDR3 region has the DNA TGTGCCAGCAGCACCTTAGCGGGAGGAAACACCGGGGAGCTGTTTTTT. Together with reference TRBV7-3 and TRBJ2-2, the CDR3 gives the full variable domain: GAGVSQTPSNKVTEKGKYVELRCDPISGHTALYWYRQSLGQGPEFLIYFQGTGAADDSGLPNDRFFAVRPEGSVSTLKIQRTERGDSAVYLCASSTLAGGNTGELFFGEGSRLTVL.

The chain joins TRBV11-1 to TRBJ2-4; D not certain. The CDR3 sequence is 12 residues long. Trimming removed 2 bases at V and 6 bases at J, with 5 bases between. Germline CDR1 reads SGHAT; CDR2 reads FQDESV (reference sequence). The CDR3 DNA sequence: TGTGCCAGCAGCTTACGAGGAAACATTCAGTACTTC. Translating it yields CASSLRGNIQYF.

The chain has TRBV4-1 and TRBJ2-5, with 8 bases matching TRBD1. Germline V lookup: CDR1 MGHRA, CDR2 YSYEKL. V trimming: 1 base; J trimming: 2 bases; junction bases outside the gene matches: 6. The CDR3 is made up of 16 amino acids. The CDR3 region is CASSQGRDRYQETQYF. The CDR3 nucleotides are TGCGCCAGCAGCCAAGGCCGGGACAGGTATCAAGAGACCCAGTACTTC.

The chain joins TRBV27 to TRBJ2-7; TRBD2 agrees at 8 bases. The ends lost 6 bases at V and 2 bases at J; junction bases unmatched: 6. Germline lookup yields CDR1 MNHEY and CDR2 SMNVEV (reference sequence). CDR3 length: 14 amino acids. Here the CDR3 DNA reads TGTGCCAGCAGAGACGGGGGGGGAGCCTACGAGCAGTACTTC. Amino acid sequence: CASRDGGGAYEQYF.

This rearrangement joins TRBV3-1 (or the pseudogene TRBV3-2) to TRBJ2-3, with D possibly TRBD1 on 6 matching bases. V was cut by 1 base and J by 6 bases, with 11 bases left in between. Looked up from germline, CDR1 is LGHDT and CDR2 is YNNKEL (reference sequence). The CDR3 contains 14 residues. This chain's CDR3 is CASSQGRQEDTQYF. The CDR3 region has the DNA TGTGCCAGCAGCCAAGGCCGACAGGAGGATACGCAGTATTTT.

The V gene is TRBV19, the J gene TRBJ2-2; 9 positions agree with TRBD1. Germline V gives CDR1 LNHDA, CDR2 SQIVND (reference sequence). This CDR3 region has 15 residues. J gave up 4 bases and V 7 bases, and 7 bases lay outside the gene matches. The CDR3 reads CASTLPGQGTGELFF. The DNA of the CDR3 is TGTGCCAGTACCTTGCCGGGACAGGGCACCGGGGAGCTGTTTTTT.

The J gene is TRBJ2-7, the V gene TRBV2, with D maybe TRBD2 (6 bases). The ends were cut back, 7 bases at V and 5 bases at J, with 18 bases in the middle. CDR3 size: 14 residues. Germline CDR1 is SNHLY and CDR2 is FYNNEI. CDR3 protein: CASTITGGIHEQYF. In DNA, the CDR3 is TGTGCCAGCACAATAACTGGGGGGATCCACGAGCAGTACTTC.